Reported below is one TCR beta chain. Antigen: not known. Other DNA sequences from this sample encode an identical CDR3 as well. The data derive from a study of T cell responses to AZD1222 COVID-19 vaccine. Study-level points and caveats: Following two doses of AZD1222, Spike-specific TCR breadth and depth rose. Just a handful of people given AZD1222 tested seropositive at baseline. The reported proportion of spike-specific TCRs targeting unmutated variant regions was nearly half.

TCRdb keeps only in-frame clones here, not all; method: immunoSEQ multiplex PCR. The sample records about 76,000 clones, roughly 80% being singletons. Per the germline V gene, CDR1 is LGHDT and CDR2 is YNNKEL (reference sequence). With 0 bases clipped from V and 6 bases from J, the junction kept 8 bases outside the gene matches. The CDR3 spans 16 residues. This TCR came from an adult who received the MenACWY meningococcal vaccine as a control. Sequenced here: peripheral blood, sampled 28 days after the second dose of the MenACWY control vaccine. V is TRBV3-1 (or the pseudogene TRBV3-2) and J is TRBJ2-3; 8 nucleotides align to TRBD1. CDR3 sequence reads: CASSQEVRGQGDTQYF. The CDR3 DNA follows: TGTGCCAGCAGCCAAGAGGTCAGGGGGCAGGGTGATACGCAGTATTTT.